These T cell receptor beta chains were read from a single sample in a study of post-analysis software for immune sequencing data. From the PCR reads, TCRdb called clonotypes with MiXCR, one entry per CDR3 protein. Of roughly 570,000 distinct CDR3 sequences detected, around 36% appear once; the ten largest clones hold 5% to 6%. The sequenced sample consisted of blood. These receptors originate from a girl aged 2-17 years with multiple sclerosis. The CDR3 runs from the conserved cysteine through the conserved F or W. Fields, in order: V gene, J gene, CDR3 protein.

>TRBV4-1|TRBJ2-7
CASSQLTGLRYEQYF
>TRBV24-1|TRBJ2-7
CATSGNGPYEQYF
>TRBV6-2/TRBV6-3|TRBJ1-1
CASNWTNNTEAFF
>TRBV7-3|TRBJ2-1
CAGSLSGVKNEQFF
>TRBV2|TRBJ2-3
CASRERTDTQYF
>TRBV6-5|TRBJ2-2
CASSPGGRVTGELFF
>TRBV12-3/TRBV12-4|TRBJ2-1
CASKQRGYNEQFF
>TRBV19|TRBJ1-5
CASSIGGITGQPQHF
>TRBV4-1|TRBJ2-5
CASSQGSSLAETQYF
>TRBV6-1|TRBJ1-2
CASVMGLDGYTF
>TRBV7-7|TRBJ2-5
CASSSLAGGRETQYF
>TRBV25-1|TRBJ2-2
CASSEMVIGELFF
>TRBV6-5|TRBJ1-1
CASSYGQEAFF
>TRBV7-8|TRBJ2-7
CASSQGLAGFLSYEQYF
>TRBV5-6|TRBJ2-1
CASSFVEQGVHNEQFF